This passage covers 20 T cell receptor beta chains from one sample sequenced in a study of T-cell reconstitution after alpha-beta-depleted transplantation in children. A library of TCRbeta sequences, prepared with unique molecular identifiers, was generated. In TCRdb, the PCR reads were re-called with MiXCR into one record per CDR3 protein. The sample lists about 440,000 distinct CDR3 sequences; over 40% were seen once. The sequences come from PBMCs, collected before TCRalphabeta/CD19-depleted stem cell transplant. These receptors all stem from a girl aged 2 to 9 with aplastic anemia, due to receive a stem cell transplant.

This clonotype turned up a few times. This chain joins TRBV6-1 and TRBJ2-1; possible D gene TRBD2, 5 bases. The CDR3 totals 15 residues. Germline-derived CDR1 and CDR2 are MNHNS and SASEGT. V was cut by 9 bases and J by 4 bases, with 19 bases left in between. CDR3 protein: CASRLATTLYNEQFF. The CDR3 DNA follows: TGTGCCAGTCGGCTTGCGACTACATTATACAATGAGCAGTTCTTC.

This clonotype occurred once. The rearrangement links TRBV7-2 to TRBJ2-2, with D unclear. The CDR3 has 15 residues. V lost 5 bases, J lost 6 bases, and 16 bases lay in between. In germline, CDR1 is SGHTA, CDR2 FQGNSA. CDR3 protein: CASSPQSTPPGELFF. As DNA, the CDR3 is TGTGCCAGCAGCCCCCAATCGACCCCTCCCGGGGAGCTGTTTTTT.

The rearrangement joins TRBV6-1 to TRBJ2-3; 11 nucleotides align to TRBD2. Germline CDR1 is MNHNS and CDR2 is SASEGT. The CDR3 has 16 amino acids. The junction had 10 bases not matched to a gene; V was cut back by 5 bases and J by 6 bases. The CDR3 DNA is TGTGCCAGCAGTCGAGGACTAGCGGGCGGGGCGGATACGCAGTATTTT. This translates into CASSRGLAGGADTQYF.

This clonotype was detected ten times or more. At one boundary the junction diverges from the germline segment, which might be a read error. The rearrangement joins TRBV5-1 to TRBJ2-7, with TRBD2 identical over 10 bases. Germline V gene sequence: CDR1 SGHRS, CDR2 YFSETQ. This CDR3 comprises 15 residues. For the CDR3, the DNA is TGTGCCAGCAGCTTAGTAGCGGGAGGCTCCTACGAGCAGTACTTC. The encoded protein is CASSLVAGGSYEQYF.

This clonotype was detected many times. This chain joins TRBV5-1 and TRBJ1-3; D ambiguous. The germline V gene encodes CDR1 SGHRS and CDR2 YFSETQ. Deletions cut 0 bases from V and 0 bases from J, with 10 bases between. The CDR3 runs 16 residues. The CDR3 region is CASSLEAGVSGNTIYF. CDR3 bases: TGCGCCAGCAGCTTGGAAGCCGGGGTCTCTGGAAACACCATATATTTT.

The gene calls are TRBV20-1 and TRBJ1-5, with a tentative D call TRBD1 (5 bases). Trimming stripped 6 bases from V and 7 bases from J, with 19 bases between. The CDR3 covers 14 residues. Germline V gene data show CDR1 as DFQATT and CDR2 as SNEGSKA (reference sequence). CDR3 amino acids: CSARSPQGGQPQHF. The CDR3 DNA sequence: TGCAGTGCCCGATCTCCGCAGGGCGGCCAGCCCCAGCATTTT.

The chain uses TRBV28 and TRBJ2-1, with 9 bases that match TRBD2. Germline values: CDR1 MDHEN, CDR2 SYDVKM. The CDR3 is 16 residues long. Losses at the gene ends were 3 bases for V and 7 bases for J; bases not matched to a gene: 10. CDR3 amino acids: CASSFLPSGGSNEQFF. The CDR3 nucleotides are TGTGCCAGCAGTTTCCTCCCCAGCGGGGGGTCGAATGAGCAGTTCTTC.

This clonotype showed up just once. This chain links TRBV5-1 with TRBJ2-5; D tentatively fits TRBD1 or TRBD2 (5 bases each). Germline V gene data show CDR1 as SGHRS and CDR2 as YFSETQ. The CDR3 runs 14 residues. Trimming shortened V by 4 bases and J by 5 bases, and 15 bases separated the two germline ends. CDR3 sequence (DNA): TGCGCCAGCAGCCCGGGACCGAGGGAGGAGACCCAGTACTTC. Protein sequence: CASSPGPREETQYF. Complete variable domain (other parts from reference TRBV5-1 and TRBJ2-5): KAGVTQTPRYLIKTRGQQVTLSCSPISGHRSVSWYQQTPGQGLQFLFEYFSETQRNKGNFPGRFSGRQFSNSRSEMNVSTLELGDSALYLCASSPGPREETQYFGPGTRLLVL.

The chain carries TRBV4-1 and TRBJ2-1; D may match TRBD1 or TRBD2 (5 bases each). The CDR3 totals 14 residues. Germline V gives CDR1 MGHRA, CDR2 YSYEKL. V was trimmed by 3 bases and J by 0 bases, leaving 6 bases between them. The DNA of the CDR3 is TGCGCCAGCAGCCAGGGACCCTCCTACAATGAGCAGTTCTTC. Amino acids: CASSQGPSYNEQFF.

This clonotype appeared once. This chain links TRBV28 with TRBJ2-6, with 8 bases lining up with TRBD2. Germline V gene data show CDR1 as MDHEN and CDR2 as SYDVKM. CDR3 length: 16 residues. V lost 7 bases to trimming and J lost 2 bases; unmatched junction nucleotides: 7. This CDR3 reads CASNTRGGAGANVLTF. CDR3 DNA: TGTGCCAGCAACACCCGGGGGGGTGCTGGGGCCAACGTCCTGACTTTC.

The chain couples TRBV15 to TRBJ1-2; a possible D gene is TRBD1 (5 bases). Trimming removed 6 bases at V and 5 bases at J, with 19 bases between. The CDR3 totals 15 residues. From germline, CDR1 is LNHNV and CDR2 YYDKDF (reference sequence). The CDR3 DNA reads as TGTGCCACCAGAGCCTCCGGCAGGGTGGCGTATGGCTACACCTTC. It encodes CATRASGRVAYGYTF.

This clonotype was picked up a small number of times. This chain links TRBV3-1 with TRBJ2-4, with a tentative D call TRBD2 (6 bases). Trimming took off 0 bases at V and 13 bases at J, with 10 bases between the two ends. From germline, CDR1 is LGHDT and CDR2 YNNKEL (reference sequence). There are 12 residues in the CDR3. The CDR3 sequence: CASSQDRGLQYF. In DNA form, the CDR3 reads TGTGCCAGCAGCCAAGATAGGGGACTCCAGTACTTC.

A few counts support this clonotype. V gene TRBV20-1 combines with J gene TRBJ2-1; 10 positions agree with TRBD2. Germline V lookup: CDR1 DFQATT, CDR2 SNEGSKA (reference sequence). The CDR3 is 15 residues long. Trimming cost V 1 base and J 4 bases; bases outside gene matches: 4. The CDR3 DNA is TGCAGTGCTAGAGCGGGACTAGCGAGATACAATGAGCAGTTCTTC. Translation gives CSARAGLARYNEQFF.

Many counts were recorded for this clonotype. The rearrangement joins TRBV5-1 to TRBJ2-3; 9 bases fit TRBD1. The CDR3 contains 13 residues. Germline CDR1 is SGHRS and CDR2 is YFSETQ. J gave up 6 bases and V 4 bases, and 3 bases lay outside the gene matches. CDR3 coding DNA: TGCGCCAGCAGCCGGGACAGGGTCGATACGCAGTATTTT. This encodes CASSRDRVDTQYF.

The CDR3 DNA sequence: TGTGCCAGCAGCCCCAAAGAAGGGGCCCCTACACATCAGTACTTC. Translation: CASSPKEGAPTHQYF. The chain combines TRBV3-1 with TRBJ2-4; a weak D match, TRBD1 (5 bases). The CDR3 has 15 amino acids. Germline lookup yields CDR1 LGHDT and CDR2 YNNKEL (reference sequence). V shed 4 bases and J shed 12 bases, with 22 bases lying between them.

There are a few counts of this clonotype. This chain links TRBV25-1 with TRBJ2-3, with a weak D call TRBD2 (7 bases). CDR1 is MGHDK and CDR2 is SYGVNS in the germline V gene. V dropped 6 bases and J dropped 1 base, with 20 bases sitting between them. The CDR3 spans 17 residues. The CDR3 DNA follows: TGTGCCAGCAGACCCACACGGGGGGCTGTAGGCACAGATACGCAGTATTTT. Residues: CASRPTRGAVGTDTQYF.

This chain connects TRBV20-1 to TRBJ1-5; D ambiguous. The CDR3 is made up of 13 amino acids. Trimming removed 4 bases from V and 2 bases from J, with 9 bases in between. Germline loops: CDR1 DFQATT, CDR2 SNEGSKA (reference sequence). CDR3 sequence (DNA): TGCAGTGCTAAACGGGCAGGCAATCAGCCCCAGCATTTT. This codes for CSAKRAGNQPQHF.

This chain joins TRBV19 and TRBJ1-4, with a possible D match to TRBD1 (5 bases). The CDR3 spans 15 residues. CDR1 and CDR2 from the germline V gene are LNHDA and SQIVND (reference sequence). Trimming cost V 5 bases and J 0 bases, with 10 bases left between them. The CDR3 bases are TGTGCCAGTAGTGCACAGGATGCAACTAATGAAAAACTGTTTTTT. Translating gives CASSAQDATNEKLFF.

This clonotype was detected once. V usage is TRBV20-1 and J usage is TRBJ2-7; TRBD2 agrees at 7 bases. The CDR3 totals 13 residues. Per germline, CDR1 DFQATT and CDR2 SNEGSKA (reference sequence). The ends lost 8 bases at V and 5 bases at J; junction bases unmatched: 12. CDR3 DNA: TGCAGTCCTACTACGGCGGGAGTCGACGAGCAGTACTTC. It codes for CSPTTAGVDEQYF.

The chain uses TRBV12-3 or TRBV12-4 and TRBJ2-4; D is unclear. The CDR3 runs 12 residues. V lost 3 bases to trimming and J lost 7 bases, with 7 bases between them. Here the CDR3 DNA reads TGTGCCAGCAGTTTTCCTGGGAACATTCAGTACTTC. Translated, it gives CASSFPGNIQYF.